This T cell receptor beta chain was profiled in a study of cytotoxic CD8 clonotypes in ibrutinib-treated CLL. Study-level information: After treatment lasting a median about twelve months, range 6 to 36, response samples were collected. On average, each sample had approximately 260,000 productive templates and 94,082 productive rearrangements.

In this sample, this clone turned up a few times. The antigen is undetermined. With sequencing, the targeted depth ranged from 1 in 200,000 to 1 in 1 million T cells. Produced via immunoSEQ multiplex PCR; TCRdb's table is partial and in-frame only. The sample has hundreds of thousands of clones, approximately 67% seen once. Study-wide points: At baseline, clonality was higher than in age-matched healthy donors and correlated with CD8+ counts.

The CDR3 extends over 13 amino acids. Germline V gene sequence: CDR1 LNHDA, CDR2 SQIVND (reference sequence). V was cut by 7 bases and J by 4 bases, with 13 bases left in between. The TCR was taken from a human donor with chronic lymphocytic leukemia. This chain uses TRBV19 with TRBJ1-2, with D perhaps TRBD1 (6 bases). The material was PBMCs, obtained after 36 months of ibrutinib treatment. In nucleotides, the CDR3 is TGTGCCAGTAACCCGGACAGAGCCTATGGCTACACCTTC. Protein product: CASNPDRAYGYTF.